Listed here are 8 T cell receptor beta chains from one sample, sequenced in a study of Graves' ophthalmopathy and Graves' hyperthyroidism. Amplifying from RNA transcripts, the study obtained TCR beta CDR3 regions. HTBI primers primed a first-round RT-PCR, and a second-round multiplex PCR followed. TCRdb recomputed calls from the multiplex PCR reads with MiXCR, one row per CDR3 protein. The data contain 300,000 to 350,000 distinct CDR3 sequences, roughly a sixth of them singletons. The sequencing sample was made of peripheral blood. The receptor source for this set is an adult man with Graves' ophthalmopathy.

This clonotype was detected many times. The CDR3 DNA follows: TGCGCCAGCAGCCAAGTTCCAGGGGGCACTGAAGCTTTCTTT. This encodes CASSQVPGGTEAFF. The V gene is TRBV4-1, the J gene TRBJ1-1, with 7 bases aligning to TRBD1. The ends lost 1 base at V and 4 bases at J; junction bases unmatched: 3. The CDR3 has 14 amino acids. From germline, CDR1 is MGHRA and CDR2 YSYEKL.

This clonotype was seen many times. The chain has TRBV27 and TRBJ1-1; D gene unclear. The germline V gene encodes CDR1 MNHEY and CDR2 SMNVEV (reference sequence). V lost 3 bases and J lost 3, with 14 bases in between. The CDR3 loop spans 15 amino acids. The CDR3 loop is CASSLLGILHTEAFF. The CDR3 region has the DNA TGTGCCAGCAGTTTGTTAGGGATATTACACACTGAAGCTTTCTTT.

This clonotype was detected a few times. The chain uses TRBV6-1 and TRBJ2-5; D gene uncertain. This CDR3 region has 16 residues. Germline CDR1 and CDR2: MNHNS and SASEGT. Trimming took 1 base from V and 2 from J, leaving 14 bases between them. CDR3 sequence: CASSEGGVLIQETQYF. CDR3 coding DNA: TGTGCCAGCAGTGAAGGTGGGGTTCTAATACAAGAGACCCAGTACTTC.

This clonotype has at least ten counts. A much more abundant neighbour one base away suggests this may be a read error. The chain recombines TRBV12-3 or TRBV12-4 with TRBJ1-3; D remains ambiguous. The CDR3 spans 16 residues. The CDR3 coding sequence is TGTGCCAGCAGCTCTCCCTTCCCCGCCTCTGGAAACACCTTATATTTT. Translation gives CASSSPFPASGNTLYF.

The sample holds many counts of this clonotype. CDR3 DNA sequence: TGTGCCAGCAGCTTAGCCCGCAGGGTAGAGACCCAGTACTTC. Translation gives CASSLARRVETQYF. The J gene is TRBJ2-5, the V gene TRBV7-9, with D maybe TRBD1 (5 bases). This CDR3 spans 14 amino acids. Trimming removed 0 bases from V and 4 bases from J, with 9 bases in between. Germline CDR1 reads SEHNR; CDR2 reads FQNEAQ (reference sequence).

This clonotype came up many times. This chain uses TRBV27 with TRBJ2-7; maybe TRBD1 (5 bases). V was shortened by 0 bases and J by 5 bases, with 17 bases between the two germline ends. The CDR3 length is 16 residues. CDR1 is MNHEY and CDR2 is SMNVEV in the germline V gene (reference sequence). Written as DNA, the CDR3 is TGTGCCAGCAGTTTATCGCAGGGTTTGGCGTCCCACGAGCAGTACTTC. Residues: CASSLSQGLASHEQYF.

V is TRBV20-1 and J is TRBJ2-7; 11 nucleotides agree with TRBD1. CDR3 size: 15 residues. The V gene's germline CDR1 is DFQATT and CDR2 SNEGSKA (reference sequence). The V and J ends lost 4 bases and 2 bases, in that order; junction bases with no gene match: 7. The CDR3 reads CSATSPGQGAYEQYF. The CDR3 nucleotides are TGCAGTGCTACTTCCCCGGGACAGGGGGCCTACGAGCAGTACTTC.

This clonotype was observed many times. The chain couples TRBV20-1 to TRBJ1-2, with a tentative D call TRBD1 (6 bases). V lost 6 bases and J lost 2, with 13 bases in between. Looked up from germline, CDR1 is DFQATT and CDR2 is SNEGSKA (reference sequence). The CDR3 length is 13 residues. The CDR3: CSASGTPNYGYTF. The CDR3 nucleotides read TGCAGTGCCTCGGGGACACCCAACTATGGCTACACCTTC.